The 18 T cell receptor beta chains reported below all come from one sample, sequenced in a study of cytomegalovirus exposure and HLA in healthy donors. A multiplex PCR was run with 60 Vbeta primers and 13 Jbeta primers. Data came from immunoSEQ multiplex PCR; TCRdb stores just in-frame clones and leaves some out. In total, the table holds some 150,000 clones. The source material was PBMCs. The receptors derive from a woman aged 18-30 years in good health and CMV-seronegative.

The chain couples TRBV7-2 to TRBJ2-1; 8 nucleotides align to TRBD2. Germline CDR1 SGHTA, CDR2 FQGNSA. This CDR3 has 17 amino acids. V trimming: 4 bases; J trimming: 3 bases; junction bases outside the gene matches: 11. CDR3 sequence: CASSSQPGLDHYNEQFF. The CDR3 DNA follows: TGTGCCAGCAGCTCGCAACCGGGACTAGACCACTACAATGAGCAGTTCTTC. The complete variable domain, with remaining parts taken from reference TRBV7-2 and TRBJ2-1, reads GAGVSQSPSNKVTEKGKDVELRCDPISGHTALYWYRQSLGQGLEFLIYFQGNSAPDKSGLPSDRFSAERTGGSVSTLTIQRTQQEDSAVYLCASSSQPGLDHYNEQFFGPGTRLTVL.

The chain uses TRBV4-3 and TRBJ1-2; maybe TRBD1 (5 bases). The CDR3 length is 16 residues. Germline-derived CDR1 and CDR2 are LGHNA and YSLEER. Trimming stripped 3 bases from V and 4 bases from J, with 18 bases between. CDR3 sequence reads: CASSHLEDRGTYGYTF. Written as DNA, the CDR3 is TGCGCCAGCAGCCACCTAGAGGATCGCGGGACCTATGGCTACACCTTC.

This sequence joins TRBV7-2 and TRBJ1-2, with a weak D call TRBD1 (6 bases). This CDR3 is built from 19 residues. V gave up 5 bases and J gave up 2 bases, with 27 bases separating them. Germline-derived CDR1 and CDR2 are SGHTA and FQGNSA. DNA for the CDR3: TGTGCCAGCAGCCCAGACCCGGGACACAGGACAACCAGGAACTATGGCTACACCTTC. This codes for CASSPDPGHRTTRNYGYTF.

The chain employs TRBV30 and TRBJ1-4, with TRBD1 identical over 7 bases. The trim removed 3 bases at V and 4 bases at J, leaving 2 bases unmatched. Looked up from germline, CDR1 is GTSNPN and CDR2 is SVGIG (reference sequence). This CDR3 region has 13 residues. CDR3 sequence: CAWRDRSNEKLFF. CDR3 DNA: TGTGCCTGGAGGGACAGGAGTAATGAAAAACTGTTTTTT.

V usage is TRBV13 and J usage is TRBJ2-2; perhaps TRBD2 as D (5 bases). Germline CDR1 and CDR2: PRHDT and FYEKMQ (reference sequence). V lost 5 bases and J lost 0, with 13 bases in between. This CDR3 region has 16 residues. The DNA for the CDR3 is TGTGCCAGCAGCCTTAGCGTCAGGACGAACACCGGGGAGCTGTTTTTT. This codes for CASSLSVRTNTGELFF.

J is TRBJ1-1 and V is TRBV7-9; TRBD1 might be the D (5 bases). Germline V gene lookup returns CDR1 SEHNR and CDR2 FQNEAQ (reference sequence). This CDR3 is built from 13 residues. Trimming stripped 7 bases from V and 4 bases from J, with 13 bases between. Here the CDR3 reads CASTVTGGTEAFF. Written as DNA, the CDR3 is TGTGCCAGCACCGTTACGGGGGGCACTGAAGCTTTCTTT. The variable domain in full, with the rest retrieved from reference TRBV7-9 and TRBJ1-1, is DTGVSQNPRHKITKRGQNVTFRCDPISEHNRLYWYRQTLGQGPEFLTYFQNEAQLEKSRLLSDRFSAERPKGSFSTLEIQRTEQGDSAMYLCASTVTGGTEAFFGQGTRLTVV.

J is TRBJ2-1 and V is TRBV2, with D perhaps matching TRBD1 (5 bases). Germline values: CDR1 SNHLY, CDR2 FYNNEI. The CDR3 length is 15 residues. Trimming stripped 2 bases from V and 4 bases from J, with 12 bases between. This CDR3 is CASSEQGWQYNEQFF. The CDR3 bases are TGTGCCAGCAGTGAACAGGGCTGGCAGTACAATGAGCAGTTCTTC.

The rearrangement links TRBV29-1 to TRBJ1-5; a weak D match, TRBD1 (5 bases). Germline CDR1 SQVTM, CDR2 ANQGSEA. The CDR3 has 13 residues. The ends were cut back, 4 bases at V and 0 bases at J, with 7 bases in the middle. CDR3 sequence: CSVAGSSNQPQHF. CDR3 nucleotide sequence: TGCAGCGTTGCAGGGTCTAGCAATCAGCCCCAGCATTTT. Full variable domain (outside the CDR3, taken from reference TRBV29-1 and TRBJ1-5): SAVISQKPSRDICQRGTSLTIQCQVDSQVTMMFWYRQQPGQSLTLIATANQGSEATYESGFVIDKFPISRPNLTFSTLTVSNMSPEDSSIYLCSVAGSSNQPQHFGDGTRLSIL.

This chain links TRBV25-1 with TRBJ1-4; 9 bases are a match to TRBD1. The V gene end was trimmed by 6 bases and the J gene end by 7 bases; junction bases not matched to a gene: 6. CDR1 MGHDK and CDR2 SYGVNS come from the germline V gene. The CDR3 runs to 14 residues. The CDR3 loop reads CASRYRGRSEKLFF. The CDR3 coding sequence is TGTGCCAGCAGATACAGGGGGCGCAGTGAAAAACTGTTTTTT.

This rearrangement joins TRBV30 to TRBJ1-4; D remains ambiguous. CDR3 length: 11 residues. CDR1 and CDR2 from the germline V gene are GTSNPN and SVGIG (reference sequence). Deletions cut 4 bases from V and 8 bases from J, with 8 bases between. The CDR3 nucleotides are TGTGCCTGGAACCGAGGCGAAAAACTGTTTTTT. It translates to CAWNRGEKLFF.

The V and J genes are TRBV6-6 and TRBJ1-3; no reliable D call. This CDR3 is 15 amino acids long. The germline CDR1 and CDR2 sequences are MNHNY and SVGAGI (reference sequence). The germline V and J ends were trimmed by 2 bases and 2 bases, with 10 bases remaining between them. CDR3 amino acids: CASSYTRGTGNTIYF. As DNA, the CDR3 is TGTGCCAGCAGTTACACCCGGGGTACTGGAAACACCATATATTTT.

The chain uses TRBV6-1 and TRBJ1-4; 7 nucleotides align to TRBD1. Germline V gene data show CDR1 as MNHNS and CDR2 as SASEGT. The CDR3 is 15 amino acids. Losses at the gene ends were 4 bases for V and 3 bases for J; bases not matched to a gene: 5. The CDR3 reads CASSAQTGPNEKLFF. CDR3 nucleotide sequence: TGTGCCAGCAGTGCCCAGACAGGGCCTAATGAAAAACTGTTTTTT.

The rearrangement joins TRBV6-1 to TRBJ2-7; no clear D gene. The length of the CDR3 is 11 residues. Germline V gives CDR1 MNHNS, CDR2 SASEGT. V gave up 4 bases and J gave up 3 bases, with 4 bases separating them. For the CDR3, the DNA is TGTGCCAGCAGTGGCGGCTACGAGCAGTACTTC. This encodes CASSGGYEQYF.

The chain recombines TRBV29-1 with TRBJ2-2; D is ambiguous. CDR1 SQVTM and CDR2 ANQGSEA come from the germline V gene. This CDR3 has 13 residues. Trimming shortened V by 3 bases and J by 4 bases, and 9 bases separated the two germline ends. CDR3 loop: CSVEYASTGELFF. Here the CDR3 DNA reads TGCAGCGTTGAGTATGCCAGCACCGGGGAGCTGTTTTTT.

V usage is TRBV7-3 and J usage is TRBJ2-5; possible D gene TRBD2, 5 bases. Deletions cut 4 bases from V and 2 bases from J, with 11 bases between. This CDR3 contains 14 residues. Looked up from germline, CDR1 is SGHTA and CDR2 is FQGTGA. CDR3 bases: TGTGCCAGCAGCTCGAGCGGAGCTCAAGAGACCCAGTACTTC. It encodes CASSSSGAQETQYF. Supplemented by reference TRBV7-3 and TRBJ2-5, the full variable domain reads GAGVSQTPSNKVTEKGKYVELRCDPISGHTALYWYRQSLGQGPEFLIYFQGTGAADDSGLPNDRFFAVRPEGSVSTLKIQRTERGDSAVYLCASSSSGAQETQYFGPGTRLLVL.

CDR3 in amino acids: CASSLVLADTEAFF. DNA for the CDR3: TGTGCCAGCAGCTTGGTCCTGGCAGACACTGAAGCTTTCTTT. The chain links TRBV5-5 to TRBJ1-1; D unclear. The ends were cut back, 0 bases at V and 3 bases at J, with 9 bases in the middle. The CDR3 consists of 14 residues. The germline gives CDR1 SGHKS, CDR2 YYEKEE (reference sequence).

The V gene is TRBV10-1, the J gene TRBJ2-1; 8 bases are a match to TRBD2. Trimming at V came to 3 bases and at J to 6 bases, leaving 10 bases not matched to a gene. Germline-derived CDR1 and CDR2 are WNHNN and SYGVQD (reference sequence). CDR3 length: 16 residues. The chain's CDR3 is CASSDEQGLVGNEQFF. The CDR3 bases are TGCGCCAGCAGTGATGAGCAGGGACTAGTGGGCAATGAGCAGTTCTTC.

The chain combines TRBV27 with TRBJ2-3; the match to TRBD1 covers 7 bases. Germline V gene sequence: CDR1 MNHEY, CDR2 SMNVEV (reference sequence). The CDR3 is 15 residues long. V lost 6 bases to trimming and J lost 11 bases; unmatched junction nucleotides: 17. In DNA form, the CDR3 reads TGTGCCAGCAGGAAACCGGGACAGACCCCGAAGGGGCAGTATTTT. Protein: CASRKPGQTPKGQYF.